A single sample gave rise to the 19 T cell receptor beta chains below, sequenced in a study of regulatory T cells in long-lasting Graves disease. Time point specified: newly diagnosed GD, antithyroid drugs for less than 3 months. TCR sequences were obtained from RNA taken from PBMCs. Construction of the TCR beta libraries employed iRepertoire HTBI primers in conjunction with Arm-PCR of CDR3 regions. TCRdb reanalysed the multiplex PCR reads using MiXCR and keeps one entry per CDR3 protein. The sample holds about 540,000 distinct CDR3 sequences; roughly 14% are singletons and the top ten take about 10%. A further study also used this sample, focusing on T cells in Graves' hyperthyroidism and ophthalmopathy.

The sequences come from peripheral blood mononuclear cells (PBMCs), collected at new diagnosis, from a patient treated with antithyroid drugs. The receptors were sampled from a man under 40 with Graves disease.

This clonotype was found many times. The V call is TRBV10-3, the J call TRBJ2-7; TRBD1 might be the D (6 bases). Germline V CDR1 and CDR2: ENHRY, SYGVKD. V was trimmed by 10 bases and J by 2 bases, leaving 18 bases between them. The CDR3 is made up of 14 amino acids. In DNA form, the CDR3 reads TGTGCCACGAAGGGGGTCCGTAACGCCTACGAGCAGTACTTC. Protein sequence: CATKGVRNAYEQYF.

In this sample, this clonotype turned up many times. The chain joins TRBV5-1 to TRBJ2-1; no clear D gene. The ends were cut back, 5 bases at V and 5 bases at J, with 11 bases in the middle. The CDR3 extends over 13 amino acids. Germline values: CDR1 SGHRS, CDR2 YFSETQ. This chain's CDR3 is CASRAGNNNEQFF. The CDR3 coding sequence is TGCGCCAGCAGGGCAGGCAACAACAATGAGCAGTTCTTC.

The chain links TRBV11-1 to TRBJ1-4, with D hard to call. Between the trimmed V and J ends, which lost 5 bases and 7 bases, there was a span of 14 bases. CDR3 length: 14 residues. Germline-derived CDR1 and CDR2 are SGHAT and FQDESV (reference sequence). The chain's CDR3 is CASSPRGRPEKLFF. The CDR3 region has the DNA TGTGCCAGCAGCCCCCGGGGTCGTCCTGAAAAACTGTTTTTT.

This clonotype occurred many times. The CDR3 DNA is TGCAGTGCTACAACGTATCAAGCAGGGGGAGTGAGCACAGATACGCAGTATTTT. This codes for CSATTYQAGGVSTDTQYF. The rearrangement joins TRBV20-1 to TRBJ2-3, with TRBD1 matching 7 bases. This CDR3 contains 18 residues. V was clipped by 4 bases and J by 0 bases; unmatched bases: 16. Per the germline V gene, CDR1 is DFQATT and CDR2 is SNEGSKA (reference sequence).

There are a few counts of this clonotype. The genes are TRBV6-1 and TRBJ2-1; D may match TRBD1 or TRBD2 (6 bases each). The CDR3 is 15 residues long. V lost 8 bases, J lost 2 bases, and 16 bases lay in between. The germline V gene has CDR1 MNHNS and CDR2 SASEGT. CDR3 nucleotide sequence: TGTGCCAGCTCGAGGGGGGCGGGGCCCTACAATGAGCAGTTCTTC. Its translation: CASSRGAGPYNEQFF.

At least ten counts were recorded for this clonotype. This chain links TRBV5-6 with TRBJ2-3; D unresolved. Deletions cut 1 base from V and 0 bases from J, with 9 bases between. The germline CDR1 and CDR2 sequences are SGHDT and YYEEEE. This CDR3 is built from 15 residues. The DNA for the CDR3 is TGTGCCAGCAGCTTGATGCTCCAGAGCACAGATACGCAGTATTTT. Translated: CASSLMLQSTDTQYF.

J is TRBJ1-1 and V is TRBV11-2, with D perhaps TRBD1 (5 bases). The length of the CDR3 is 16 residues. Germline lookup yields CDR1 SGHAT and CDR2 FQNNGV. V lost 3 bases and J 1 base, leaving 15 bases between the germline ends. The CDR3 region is CASSFRLGASNTEAFF. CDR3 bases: TGTGCCAGCAGCTTTAGACTCGGGGCTTCGAACACTGAAGCTTTCTTT.

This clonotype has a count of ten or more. This CDR3 is CARGAGQDRGYTF. CDR3 sequence (DNA): TGTGCCAGAGGGGCGGGGCAGGATAGAGGCTACACCTTC. V is TRBV2 and J is TRBJ1-2; perhaps TRBD1 as D (5 bases). This CDR3 has 13 amino acids. V lost 9 bases and J lost 8, with 19 bases in between. Germline CDR1 is SNHLY and CDR2 is FYNNEI. Full variable domain (missing parts from reference TRBV2 and TRBJ1-2): EPEVTQTPSHQVTQMGQEVILRCVPISNHLYFYWYRQILGQKVEFLVSFYNNEISEKSEIFDDQFSVERPDGSNFTLKIRSTKLEDSAMYFCARGAGQDRGYTFGSGTRLTVV.

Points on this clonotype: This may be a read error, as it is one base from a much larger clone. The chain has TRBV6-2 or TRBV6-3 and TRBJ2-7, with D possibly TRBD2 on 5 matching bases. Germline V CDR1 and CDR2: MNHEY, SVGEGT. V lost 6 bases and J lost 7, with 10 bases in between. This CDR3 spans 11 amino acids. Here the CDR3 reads CASSPSWEQYF. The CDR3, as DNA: TGTGCCAGCAGCCCTAGCTGGGAGCAGTACTTC.

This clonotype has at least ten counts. The CDR3 spells CASRVNMDRSYEQYF. CDR3 nucleotide sequence: TGTGCCAGCAGAGTCAACATGGACCGATCCTACGAGCAGTACTTC. The genes are TRBV11-1 and TRBJ2-7; D not resolved. Germline V gene data show CDR1 as SGHAT and CDR2 as FQDESV (reference sequence). The germline V and J ends were trimmed by 6 bases and 1 base, with 16 bases remaining between them. This CDR3 spans 15 amino acids.

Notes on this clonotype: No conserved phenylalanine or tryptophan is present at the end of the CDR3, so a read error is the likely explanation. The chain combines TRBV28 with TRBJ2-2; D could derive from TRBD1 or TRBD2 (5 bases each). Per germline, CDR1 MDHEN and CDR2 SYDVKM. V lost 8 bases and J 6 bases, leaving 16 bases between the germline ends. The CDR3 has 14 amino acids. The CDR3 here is CASDGQGDPGELFL. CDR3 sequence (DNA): TGTGCCAGCGATGGGCAGGGAGACCCCGGGGAGCTGTTTCTT.

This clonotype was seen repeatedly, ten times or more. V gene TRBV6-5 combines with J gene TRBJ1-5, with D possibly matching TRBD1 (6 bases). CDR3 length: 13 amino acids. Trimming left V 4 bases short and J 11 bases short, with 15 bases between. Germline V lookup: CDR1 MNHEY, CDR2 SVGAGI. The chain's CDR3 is CASSSDRSLSQHF. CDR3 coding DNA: TGTGCCAGCAGTTCCGACAGGTCATTGTCCCAGCATTTT.

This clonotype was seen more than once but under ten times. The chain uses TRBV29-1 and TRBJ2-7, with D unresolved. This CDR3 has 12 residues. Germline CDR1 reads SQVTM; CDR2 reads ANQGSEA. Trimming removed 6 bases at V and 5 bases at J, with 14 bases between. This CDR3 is CSVRADGHEQYF. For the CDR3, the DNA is TGCAGCGTACGGGCTGATGGCCACGAGCAGTACTTC.

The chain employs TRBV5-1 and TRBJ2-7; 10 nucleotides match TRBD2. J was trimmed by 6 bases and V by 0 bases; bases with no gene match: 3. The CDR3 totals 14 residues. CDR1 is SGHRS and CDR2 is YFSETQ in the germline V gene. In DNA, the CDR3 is TGCGCCAGCAGCTTGGAAGCGGGAGGGCCCGAGCAGTACTTC. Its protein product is CASSLEAGGPEQYF.

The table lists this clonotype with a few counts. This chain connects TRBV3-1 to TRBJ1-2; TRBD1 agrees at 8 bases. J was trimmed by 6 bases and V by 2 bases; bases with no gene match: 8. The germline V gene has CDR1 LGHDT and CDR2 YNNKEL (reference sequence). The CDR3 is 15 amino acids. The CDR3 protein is CASSQNPGTGNGYTF. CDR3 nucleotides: TGTGCCAGCAGCCAAAACCCCGGGACAGGCAATGGCTACACCTTC.

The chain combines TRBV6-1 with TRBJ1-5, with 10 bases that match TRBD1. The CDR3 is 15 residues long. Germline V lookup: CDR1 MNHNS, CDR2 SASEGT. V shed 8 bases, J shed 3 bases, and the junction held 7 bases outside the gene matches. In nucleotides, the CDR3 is TGTGCCAGCTGTCGGGACAGGGGAATCAATCAGCCCCAGCATTTT. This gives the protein CASCRDRGINQPQHF.

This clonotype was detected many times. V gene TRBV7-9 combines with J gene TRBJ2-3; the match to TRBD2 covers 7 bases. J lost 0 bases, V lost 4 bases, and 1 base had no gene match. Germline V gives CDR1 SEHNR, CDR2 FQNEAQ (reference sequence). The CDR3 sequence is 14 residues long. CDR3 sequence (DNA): TGTGCCAGCAGCTCGGGGGGTAGCACAGATACGCAGTATTTT. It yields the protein CASSSGGSTDTQYF.

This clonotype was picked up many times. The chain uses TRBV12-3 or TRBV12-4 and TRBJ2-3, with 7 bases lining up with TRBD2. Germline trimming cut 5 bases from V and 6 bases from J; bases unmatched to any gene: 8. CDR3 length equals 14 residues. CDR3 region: CASSTREGSDTQYF. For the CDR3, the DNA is TGTGCCAGCAGTACTAGGGAGGGTTCGGATACGCAGTATTTT.

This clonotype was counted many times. DNA for the CDR3: TGTGCCAGCAGTGAATCGCCCCTGACTAATGAAAAACTGTTTTTT. Translated, it gives CASSESPLTNEKLFF. The rearrangement uses TRBV6-1 and TRBJ1-4; D unclear. Germline lookup yields CDR1 MNHNS and CDR2 SASEGT. The CDR3 spans 15 residues. Trimming took 2 bases from V and 2 from J, leaving 9 bases between them.